This T cell receptor (beta chain) was obtained from a study of T cells in Graves' hyperthyroidism and ophthalmopathy. Points from the study as a whole: Most clonotypes expanded in the thyroid (above 0.001) were also present in blood.

This clonotype was picked up many times. The antigen remains undetermined. Authors of the study amplified TCR beta CDR3 regions from RNA transcripts. The HTBI primer set served for first-round RT-PCR of the TCR CDR3. TCRdb recomputed calls from the multiplex PCR reads with MiXCR, one row per CDR3 protein. This table holds 500,000 or so distinct CDR3 sequences, roughly 15% found once. V was shortened by 3 bases and J by 1 base, with 9 bases between the two germline ends. CDR3 size: 14 residues. Germline CDR1 reads SQVTM; CDR2 reads ANQGSEA. The source is a woman aged 18-35 years with Graves' ophthalmopathy. Material: blood. The chain employs TRBV29-1 and TRBJ2-2, with a tentative D call TRBD2 (5 bases). As DNA, the CDR3 is TGCAGCGTTGAGAGGGCCCGGAACACCGGGGAGCTGTTTTTT. Translating it yields CSVERARNTGELFF.